Described below is a single T cell receptor beta chain sequence and its context. Original processing notes: The assay estimated nucleated cells by amplifying reference gene primers. Assay used: immunoSEQ multiplex PCR; TCRdb lists only in-frame clones, some missing. The DNA gave D and trimming, while V, J and clone size come from that table. The sample has just over 25,000 clones; roughly 89% are singletons. The data were obtained in a study of blood T cell repertoires in COVID-19. Overall study context: Some COVID-19 samples were acute and others convalescent; all came from the United States, Italy and Spain. From T cells, B-cell-depleted T cells, or PBMCs came the material, which was cDNA or gDNA.

The V and J ends lost 4 bases and 0 bases respectively, with 10 bases between them. Germline CDR1 is SGHNT and CDR2 is YYREEE (reference sequence). This CDR3 is 14 amino acids long. The chain is built from TRBV5-4 and TRBJ1-1; no clear D gene. Sequencing input: peripheral blood. The TCR comes from a man between 65 and 79 years old with acute or convalescent COVID-19. CDR3 sequence reads: CASSPPGVNTEAFF. The CDR3 nucleotides read TGTGCCAGCAGCCCCCCGGGAGTGAACACTGAAGCTTTCTTT.